The T cell receptor (beta chain) described here comes from a study of response to subunit inactivated influenza vaccine. Study-level findings and limits: After each seasonal influenza vaccination, few new T cells are recruited, the authors suggested.

The V end was cut by 5 bases, the J end by 5 bases, with 19 bases between. The CDR3 contains 15 residues. Per the germline V gene, CDR1 is MDHEN and CDR2 is SYDVKM. This clonotype has only a few counts. Its antigen is as yet unknown. Each CDR3 protein gets one entry after TCRdb re-called the RT-PCR reads with MiXCR. Of hundreds of thousands of distinct CDR3 sequences in the sample, roughly 18% were seen once. This clonotype was sampled from a man aged 50-60 years who received an inactivated influenza vaccine. The gene calls are TRBV28 and TRBJ2-7, with D perhaps matching TRBD1 or TRBD2 (5 bases each). The sequencing used PBMCs from blood, collected 4 to 6 days after vaccination. CDR3: CASSPPQRGFDEQYF. DNA for the CDR3: TGTGCCAGCAGTCCCCCCCAGAGGGGATTCGACGAGCAGTACTTC.